This entry concerns a single T cell receptor (beta chain). The antigen it recognizes is unknown. The record has no base qualities; no much larger clone is one base away. This entry comes from a study of cytomegalovirus exposure and HLA in healthy donors (dated by TCRdb to the late 2010s). At the level of the whole study: An earlier analysis of roughly 610 of the donors reported 276 Gb of sequence data and 117 million unique TCR beta sequences obtained from roughly 180 million T cells. Approximately 310 gigabases of sequencing data and 80 million or so unique TCR sequences were included in an early release covering about 620 HLA-typed donors. The genetic ancestry cluster associated with self-reported Caucasian donors included around 76% of the 300 to 400 genotyped donors. The study was designed to test whether signatures of past pathogen exposure could be identified by cataloging public T cell receptors. The study profiled the T cell repertoires of hundreds of subjects by immunosequencing and related them to cytomegalovirus serostatus. In addition to the first cohort of hundreds of subjects, a separate validation cohort of 120 different subjects was used. High-throughput TCR immunosequencing, statistical association of individual TCRs with disease status, and machine learning were combined to predict cytomegalovirus infection status. To study patterns of TCR occurrence, a later analysis re-analyzed previously published TCR beta repertoires from around 660 donors and added high-resolution HLA genotyping. In the later analysis, no new phenotypic data were used to find candidate immune exposures; instead, reliance was placed on TCR beta sequences and their occurrence across donors. To decide whether each TCR beta V gene segment behaved as functional or pseudogenic, an earlier analysis of fewer than 750 of the donors relied on high-throughput TCR beta sequencing. Alongside the repertoire data, information on donor age, sex, ethnicity and CMV serostatus was compiled. A later genetic analysis took genome-wide SNP genotypes for 398 of the 666 donors and used that subset as a discovery cohort. All discovery cohort repertoires had been generated using a single sequencing platform. Class I and class II HLA loci were covered by the typing at four-digit resolution. The number of typed donors differed by locus: about 620-640 for A, B, C, DRB1 and DQB1; 500 to 550 for DQA1; approximately 600 for DPA1; and 450 to 480 for DPB1. Roughly 5 DR-DQ haplotypes were treated as single units for association and clustering because of strong linkage in the cohort. Among roughly 400 genotyped donors of the cohort, an average of 235,054 unique TCR beta nucleotide sequences were sequenced per donor, roughly 20% of them non-productive.

The paper's findings and limits, for the study overall: In a later analysis, some 18,000 TCR beta sequences were associated with specific HLA alleles at a false discovery rate of 0.05. The classifier was reported to diagnose cytomegalovirus status with high specificity and sensitivity in both the original and validation cohorts. Because the 87-base-pair reads could not distinguish some IMGT-functional V segments, including TRBV6-2 and TRBV6-3, those segments were excluded. A later analysis found that HLA-associated TCR beta chains were more clonally expanded and had lower generation probabilities than equally common non-associated chains. Only TCR beta chains were sequenced in this cohort, and the absence of alpha or paired-chain data limited detectable features. While some public TCRs were present in many individuals, most TCR sequences turned up only very rarely across donors. According to a later analysis, TCR association rates differed among HLA loci, with DRB1 alleles showing the most associated TCRs and HLA-C alleles showing the fewest. A total of fewer than 200 TCR beta chains were listed by the study as associated with cytomegalovirus. In vitro tests confirmed that a few of the cytomegalovirus-associated TCR beta chains recognize cytomegalovirus antigens. In an earlier analysis of around 600 of the donors, most TCR beta V segments were observed in productive rearrangements about 87% or about 30% of the time, broadly matching IMGT annotations. In a later genetic analysis, fewer N-insertions in productive TCRs were reported among donors in an Asian-associated ancestry cluster than the approximately 630-donor mean. In a later analysis, most CMV-associated TCR beta chains were found to appear HLA-restricted, with HLA associations seemingly driven largely by CMV exposure. CMV serostatus was the only immune exposure information available for the cohort. The earlier analysis of approximately 540 of the donors excluded 15 to 20 rarely observed V segments, including chromosome 9 orphons, because counts were too low. A further reported finding was that TCR beta sequences accurately predicted the HLA-A and HLA-B alleles for most subjects in the first cohort. When HLA alleles, especially DR and DQ, strongly co-occurred, TCR associations were difficult to assign to individual alleles. The sequencing pipeline was judged likely to have produced a cluster of highly shared sequence variants as a technical artifact. A later genetic analysis associated a missense DCLRE1C variant with V-gene and J-gene trimming of TCR beta chains, and an independent cohort replicated the association. Roughly uniform sequencing depth across donors was assumed in presence/absence analyses, although this assumption may not hold. A later analysis reported that several top co-occurrence clusters appeared linked to parvovirus B19, influenza, CMV and Epstein-Barr virus. Because HLA typing was unavailable for some donors at each locus, only the typed subset was used in association tests. Correlated functional status among segregating V segments might reflect linkage disequilibrium, but an unknown experimental factor could not be ruled out. According to the authors, the approach could potentially be generalized to other disease states and immunological phenotypes.

Library preparation employed the immunoSEQ multiplex PCR assay. The multiplex PCR relied on a mix of 60 forward primers for TCR Vbeta segments and 13 reverse primers for TCR Jbeta segments. A multiplex PCR assay on genomic DNA amplified the CDR3 region of rearranged TCR beta genes. The Illumina HiSeq System was used to sequence the amplified TCR beta libraries as 87-base-pair reads. As for how the authors treated the data: Across the 700 or so repertoires, a later analysis counted roughly 84 million unique TCR beta chains, around 10 million of which were shared by at least two donors. A nearest-neighbor algorithm error-corrected the raw reads and collapsed the reads into unique sequences, merging closely related sequences to remove PCR and sequencing errors. To assign V, D and J gene segments, CDR3 sequences were aligned to IMGT reference sequences. For a sequence to be retained, at least a six-nucleotide match to both a V gene segment and a J gene segment was required. A rearrangement counted as productive if the CDR3 had no stop codons and remained in frame with V and J, and every other rearrangement counted as non-productive. CDR3 was defined according to IMGT convention as the region running from the second conserved V-encoded cysteine to the conserved J-encoded phenylalanine. In an earlier analysis of more than 550 of the donors, sequences lacking an unambiguous match to a single V gene segment were excluded. An earlier analysis of under 750 of the donors called V segments functional above 56.7% productive rearrangements and segregating when the between-donor standard deviation exceeded 5%. A statistical classification framework was developed to diagnose cytomegalovirus status using the catalog of TCR beta chain sequences. V and J gene assignment, in a later analysis, came from comparing TCR nucleotide sequences with IMGT/GENE-DB human TR gene sequences. In a later analysis, CDR3 sequences and most-parsimonious VDJ recombination scenarios were assigned using the TCRdist pipeline. In a later analysis, each TCR beta chain was defined by its CDR3 amino acid sequence together with its V-gene family, and reads without a unique V-gene family were excluded. As a way to deal with suspected cross-contamination and a sequencing artifact, a later analysis dropped more than 500 nucleotide sequences that were highly shared and had low generation probability. A later analysis calculated a clonal expansion index for each public chain from normalized within-repertoire ranks of inferred template counts. A later analysis computed generation probabilities with a VDJ recombination model fitted to out-of-frame rearrangements, and checked the results against IGoR. In a later analysis, hypergeometric tests were used to score TCR-TCR, TCR-HLA and TCR-CMV co-occurrence, with a repertoire-size bias correction applied to TCR pairs. False discovery rates were estimated in a later analysis by permuting HLA or CMV assignments 20 times. A later analysis grouped co-occurring TCRs with DBSCAN, adding TCRdist sequence similarity when clustering within HLA-allele-positive subsets. For co-occurrence clustering, repertoires with fewer than 30,000 or more than 120,000 public chains were excluded, along with five repertoires with anomalous nucleotide sharing. In its TCRdb copy, this immuneACCESS table keeps in-frame sequences only and misses some clones. Where compared with another copy, unresolved V genes explain less than half of these, and the others have no known cause. V, J and clone size are taken as reported in that table, and D and trimming were inferred from the DNA itself. The sample table lists 170,000 or so clones, 78% of them with a count of one. Approximately 13% of the sample lies in the top ten.

The cohort comprised 550 to 700 healthy bone marrow donors. At the time of sampling, every cohort member was nominally healthy, though immune exposures that went unrecorded were likely present. The donor was CMV seropositive and belonged to the group of 270 or so seropositive cohort members. A peripheral blood sample was collected from each donor, and TCR beta sequencing was performed on peripheral blood mononuclear cells. Genomic DNA extraction from the blood cell samples was performed with the Qiagen DNeasy Blood Extraction Kit. Between the V and J ends, shortened by 4 bases and 4 bases respectively, the junction contains 9 bases. According to the germline V gene, CDR1 reads SGDLS and CDR2 reads YYNGEE. The CDR3 numbers 14 residues from cysteine through phenylalanine. Just the 42-base CDR3 DNA is kept, in frame starting at base 1.

Sequences were obtained from PBMCs. This TCR was recovered from a woman in her forties or fifties in good health and CMV-seropositive. Recombination joined TRBV9 with TRBJ1-6; the D gene is unclear. The bases are TGTGCCAGCAGCCTAAACAGTTATAATTCACCCCTCCACTTT. It encodes CASSLNSYNSPLHF.